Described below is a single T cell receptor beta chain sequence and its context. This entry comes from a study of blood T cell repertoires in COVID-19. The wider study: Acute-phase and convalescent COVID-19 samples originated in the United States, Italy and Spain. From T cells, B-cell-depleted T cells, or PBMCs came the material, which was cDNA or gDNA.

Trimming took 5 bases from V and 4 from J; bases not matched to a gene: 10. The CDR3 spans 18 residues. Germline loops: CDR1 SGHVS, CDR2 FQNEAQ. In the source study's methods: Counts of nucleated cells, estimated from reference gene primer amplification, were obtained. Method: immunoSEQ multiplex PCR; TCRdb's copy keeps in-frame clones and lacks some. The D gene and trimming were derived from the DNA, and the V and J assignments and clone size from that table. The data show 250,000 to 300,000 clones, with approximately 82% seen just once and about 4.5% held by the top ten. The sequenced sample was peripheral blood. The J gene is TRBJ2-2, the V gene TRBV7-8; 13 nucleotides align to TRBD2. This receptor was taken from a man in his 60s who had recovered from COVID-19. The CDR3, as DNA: TGTGCCAGCAGCCCGTCGGAGGGACTAGCGGGAACCACCGGGGAGCTGTTTTTT. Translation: CASSPSEGLAGTTGELFF.